These 14 T cell receptor beta chains were all obtained from the same sample, sequenced in a study of cytomegalovirus exposure and HLA in healthy donors. The data were produced by immunoSEQ multiplex PCR, yet TCRdb's version contains in-frame clones alone and is incomplete. The table has over 150,000 clones, 95% to 96% seen once; the top ten hold around 0.9%. The sample comprised PBMCs. Receptor source: a woman younger than 30 in good health and CMV-seronegative.

CDR3 coding DNA: TGTGCCAGCAGCTATGGGGCTCAGGGTTATGGTGTGCAGTACTTC. Its translation: CASSYGAQGYGVQYF. This chain connects TRBV13 to TRBJ2-7; perhaps TRBD1 as D (5 bases). The CDR3 sequence is 15 residues long. Germline CDR1 reads PRHDT; CDR2 reads FYEKMQ (reference sequence). V shed 4 bases and J shed 9 bases, with 22 bases lying between them.

This chain uses TRBV27 with TRBJ1-1; maybe TRBD1 (5 bases). CDR3 length equals 13 residues. From germline, CDR1 is MNHEY and CDR2 SMNVEV (reference sequence). V lost 9 bases and J lost 1, with 12 bases in between. The CDR3 sequence: CASTTGGNTEAFF. DNA of the CDR3: TGTGCCAGTACCACCGGGGGGAACACTGAAGCTTTCTTT.

The chain has TRBV19 and TRBJ1-1; D is perhaps TRBD1 (5 bases). There are 12 residues in the CDR3. V was shortened by 4 bases and J by 7 bases, with 10 bases between the two germline ends. Germline V gives CDR1 LNHDA, CDR2 SQIVND (reference sequence). CDR3 nucleotide sequence: TGTGCCAGTAGTACAGGGCCGAATGAAGCTTTCTTT. This translates into CASSTGPNEAFF.

J is TRBJ2-5 and V is TRBV5-1; TRBD2 is a possible D gene (5 bases). V gave up 0 bases and J gave up 4 bases, with 7 bases separating them. Looked up from germline, CDR1 is SGHRS and CDR2 is YFSETQ. The CDR3 spans 13 residues. The DNA of the CDR3 is TGCGCCAGCAGCTTGGGCGCGGGAGAGACCCAGTACTTC. Protein: CASSLGAGETQYF. Full variable domain (remainder filled in from reference TRBV5-1 and TRBJ2-5): KAGVTQTPRYLIKTRGQQVTLSCSPISGHRSVSWYQQTPGQGLQFLFEYFSETQRNKGNFPGRFSGRQFSNSRSEMNVSTLELGDSALYLCASSLGAGETQYFGPGTRLLVL.

The V call is TRBV19, the J call TRBJ2-5; D is perhaps TRBD2 (6 bases). Germline CDR1 and CDR2: LNHDA and SQIVND (reference sequence). V shed 6 bases and J shed 4 bases, with 21 bases lying between them. The CDR3 is made up of 16 amino acids. CDR3 amino acids: CASSALRPQGGETQYF. CDR3 nucleotides: TGTGCCAGTAGCGCGCTCCGGCCGCAGGGAGGAGAGACCCAGTACTTC. Combining the CDR3 with reference TRBV19 and TRBJ2-5 gives the whole variable domain DGGITQSPKYLFRKEGQNVTLSCEQNLNHDAMYWYRQDPGQGLRLIYYSQIVNDFQKGDIAEGYSVSREKKESFPLTVTSAQKNPTAFYLCASSALRPQGGETQYFGPGTRLLVL.

V is TRBV7-2 and J is TRBJ2-5, with D possibly TRBD1 on 6 matching bases. Trimming stripped 5 bases from V and 5 bases from J, with 18 bases between. CDR3 length equals 15 residues. Germline loops: CDR1 SGHTA, CDR2 FQGNSA. The CDR3 region is CASSDRPGLRETQYF. CDR3 coding DNA: TGTGCCAGCAGCGACAGGCCAGGGCTACGGGAGACCCAGTACTTC.

This clone was picked up a small number of times. The gene calls are TRBV7-2 and TRBJ2-7, with 13 bases matching TRBD2. The trim removed 4 bases at V and 5 bases at J, leaving 2 bases unmatched. The germline V gene has CDR1 SGHTA and CDR2 FQGNSA. The CDR3 has 14 residues. In DNA form, the CDR3 reads TGTGCCAGCAGCTCCGGACTAGCGGGGGACGAGCAGTACTTC. It yields the protein CASSSGLAGDEQYF.

In its sample, this clone was seen once. Other nucleotide sequences from this sample produce the same CDR3. This chain uses TRBV11-3 with TRBJ2-2; 8 bases match TRBD1. Germline CDR1 SGHNT, CDR2 YENEEA. V was pared by 5 bases and J by 1 base, with 3 bases of the junction left unmatched. The CDR3 is 15 amino acids. CDR3 nucleotides: TGTGCCAGCAGCCCAGGACAGGGGAACACCGGGGAGCTGTTTTTT. Translating it yields CASSPGQGNTGELFF.

V gene TRBV2 combines with J gene TRBJ2-7; the D is unclear. The CDR3 runs 12 residues. With 5 bases removed from V and 6 bases from J, the gap between germline ends came to 11 bases. Germline CDR1 and CDR2: SNHLY and FYNNEI. The chain's CDR3 is CASSLLTSEQYF. In nucleotides, the CDR3 is TGTGCCAGCAGTCTCCTGACATCCGAGCAGTACTTC.

The J gene is TRBJ2-5, the V gene TRBV7-2; 16 nucleotides agree with TRBD2. The CDR3 runs to 17 residues. Germline CDR1 SGHTA, CDR2 FQGNSA. V shed 5 bases, J shed 2 bases, and the junction held 5 bases outside the gene matches. CDR3 nucleotide sequence: TGTGCCAGCAGCCCACCGGGACTAGCGGGGGGGCAAGAGACCCAGTACTTC. Encoded protein: CASSPPGLAGGQETQYF. Drawing the rest from reference TRBV7-2 and TRBJ2-5, the complete variable domain is GAGVSQSPSNKVTEKGKDVELRCDPISGHTALYWYRQSLGQGLEFLIYFQGNSAPDKSGLPSDRFSAERTGGSVSTLTIQRTQQEDSAVYLCASSPPGLAGGQETQYFGPGTRLLVL.

The chain combines TRBV19 with TRBJ2-1; 9 positions match TRBD1. Looked up from germline, CDR1 is LNHDA and CDR2 is SQIVND (reference sequence). The CDR3 runs 16 residues. Trimming removed 1 base from V and 6 bases from J; junction bases left unmatched: 7. The CDR3 DNA reads as TGTGCCAGTAGTATAGGCAACAGGGGGCGAGGCAATGAGCAGTTCTTC. As protein: CASSIGNRGRGNEQFF.

The chain has TRBV14 and TRBJ2-7; 7 positions agree with TRBD1. Germline CDR1 is SGHDN and CDR2 is FVKESK. V lost 4 bases, J lost 1 base, and 10 bases stayed unmatched. This CDR3 is 16 amino acids long. CDR3: CASSPLPGQSSYEQYF. CDR3 nucleotides: TGTGCCAGCAGCCCGCTCCCGGGACAGAGTTCCTACGAGCAGTACTTC.

The chain has TRBV15 and TRBJ2-4; 7 positions match TRBD1. CDR1 is LNHNV and CDR2 is YYDKDF in the germline V gene (reference sequence). The CDR3 runs to 16 residues. J lost 0 bases, V lost 5 bases, and 7 bases had no gene match. The chain's CDR3 is CATSRKGQLAKNIQYF. The CDR3 DNA reads TGTGCCACCAGCCGGAAGGGACAGTTAGCCAAAAACATTCAGTACTTC.

This chain joins TRBV5-1 and TRBJ2-1, with 11 bases that match TRBD2. The V segment lost 4 bases and the J segment 7 bases; nucleotides outside the gene matches: 7. Per germline, CDR1 SGHRS and CDR2 YFSETQ. There are 15 residues in the CDR3. CDR3 amino acids: CASSAIAGGINEQFF. The CDR3 nucleotides read TGCGCCAGCAGCGCTATAGCGGGGGGGATTAATGAGCAGTTCTTC.